This T cell receptor (beta chain) was sequenced during a study of blood T cell repertoires in COVID-19. Whole-study context: Material from acute and convalescent COVID-19 was sourced from the United States, Italy and Spain.

Donors in Cohort 3 counted as recovered after two negative PCRs, clearance, or symptom resolution. Generated by immunoSEQ multiplex PCR, the TCRdb table keeps only in-frame clones and is missing some. In the table there are 180,000 or so clones, roughly 82% of which are singletons. The germline V gene has CDR1 SGHNT and CDR2 YENEEA. Trimming at V came to 5 bases and at J to 5 bases, leaving 10 bases not matched to a gene. The CDR3 has 18 residues. This receptor was taken from a woman in her 30s who had recovered from COVID-19. The gene calls are TRBV11-3 and TRBJ2-2; 14 bases map to TRBD2. The source material was PBMCs or T cells enriched from blood (not recorded which). The chain's CDR3 is CASSPGTSGSTWTGELFF. CDR3 nucleotide sequence: TGTGCCAGCAGCCCGGGGACTAGCGGGAGTACCTGGACCGGGGAGCTGTTTTTT.